The present T cell receptor (beta chain) was sequenced within a study of cytomegalovirus exposure and HLA in healthy donors. The PCR had 60 Vbeta and 13 Jbeta primers. Measured with immunoSEQ multiplex PCR; TCRdb has only the in-frame clones, and not every one. The sample lists over 80,000 clones; around 82% were seen once. The germline gives CDR1 SGHDT, CDR2 YYEEEE. The CDR3 length is 13 residues. Trimming took off 2 bases at V and 5 bases at J, with 7 bases between the two ends. The gene calls are TRBV5-6 and TRBJ1-4; maybe TRBD1 (6 bases). The TCR originated in a young man in good health and CMV-seropositive. Sequencing used PBMCs. In DNA, the CDR3 is TGTGCCAGCAGCTTTGGACAGAATGAAAAACTGTTTTTT. This encodes CASSFGQNEKLFF. Based on the CDR3 plus reference TRBV5-6 and TRBJ1-4, the full variable domain is DAGVTQSPTHLIKTRGQQVTLRCSPKSGHDTVSWYQQALGQGPQFIFQYYEEEERQRGNFPDRFSGHQFPNYSSELNVNALLLGDSALYLCASSFGQNEKLFFGSGTQLSVL.